The table lists the clone carrying this T cell receptor beta chain with a count of one. Germline CDR1 is ENHRY and CDR2 is SYGVKD. CDR3 length: 15 residues. Germline trimming cut 7 bases from V and 5 bases from J; bases unmatched to any gene: 11. Primers included in the PCR were 60 Vbeta and 13 Jbeta primers. Measured with immunoSEQ multiplex PCR; TCRdb has only the in-frame clones, and not every one. The sample has about 110,000 clones, 80% seen once; the top ten hold 0.2% to 0.3%. These data are taken from a study of cytomegalovirus exposure and HLA in healthy donors. The receptor comes from a man aged 45-65 years in good health and CMV-seronegative. The sample was PBMCs. V gene TRBV10-3 combines with J gene TRBJ1-1; 9 bases are a match to TRBD1. CDR3: CAITGQGGLGTEAFF. The CDR3 nucleotides are TGTGCCATCACGGGACAGGGAGGTTTGGGGACTGAAGCTTTCTTT.